One and the same sample provided the 25 T cell receptor beta chains below, sequenced in a study of cytomegalovirus exposure and HLA in healthy donors (dated by TCRdb to about 2017). Libraries were built with the immunoSEQ multiplex PCR assay. For the multiplex PCR, a mixture combining 60 forward primers for TCR Vbeta segments and 13 reverse primers for TCR Jbeta segments was used. The table comes from immuneACCESS by way of TCRdb, which keeps in-frame sequences with V and J called. Part of the clones is missing from these tables; in studies checked, under half for an unresolved V gene and the rest for unknown reasons. Recorded for this sample are some 200,000 clones; 76% of them occurred a single time. The ten most abundant clones make up around 0.63% of the sample. The sample was PBMCs. These receptors came from a man aged 18-30 years in good health and CMV-seronegative.

The chain links TRBV5-1 to TRBJ2-1; D may be TRBD1 (6 bases). V dropped 0 bases and J dropped 2 bases, with 9 bases sitting between them. CDR1 and CDR2 from the germline V gene are SGHRS and YFSETQ. The CDR3 length is 15 residues. CDR3 sequence: CASSLGRTAYNEQFF. The CDR3 DNA reads TGCGCCAGCAGCTTGGGAAGGACAGCCTACAATGAGCAGTTCTTC.

This chain links TRBV11-2 with TRBJ2-5; 7 bases match TRBD1. CDR3 length equals 14 residues. Trimming took 4 bases from V and 2 from J; bases not matched to a gene: 4. Germline CDR1 is SGHAT and CDR2 is FQNNGV. CDR3 amino acids: CASSSWGQQETQYF. The CDR3 DNA follows: TGTGCCAGCAGCTCGTGGGGACAGCAAGAGACCCAGTACTTC.

The chain has TRBV7-9 and TRBJ1-2; D unclear. Trimming removed 5 bases from V and 8 bases from J, with 21 bases in between. CDR3 length: 15 amino acids. The germline V gene has CDR1 SEHNR and CDR2 FQNEAQ (reference sequence). The CDR3 DNA is TGTGCCAGCAGCACACCCCAGTCGGGGATGGGGGGCTACACCTTC. This codes for CASSTPQSGMGGYTF.

The sample holds a few counts of this clone. The V call is TRBV6-6, the J call TRBJ2-1; 10 bases are shared with TRBD2. The CDR3 length is 15 residues. CDR1 is MNHNY, CDR2 SVGAGI, per germline (reference sequence). Trimming took 4 bases from V and 3 from J; bases not matched to a gene: 3. The CDR3 spells CASSSGTSDYNEQFF. The CDR3 coding sequence is TGTGCCAGCAGTTCAGGGACTAGCGACTACAATGAGCAGTTCTTC.

V usage is TRBV29-1 and J usage is TRBJ2-7; tentatively, D is TRBD1 (6 bases). This CDR3 region has 13 residues. Between the trimmed V and J ends, which lost 0 bases and 7 bases, there was a span of 13 bases. Per the germline V gene, CDR1 is SQVTM and CDR2 is ANQGSEA. The CDR3 spells CSVEDRGEWEQYF. The DNA for the CDR3 is TGCAGCGTTGAAGACAGGGGAGAATGGGAGCAGTACTTC.

A few counts support this clone. The CDR3, as DNA: TGCGCCAGCAGCTTAAACGGGGTGGCCAAAAACATTCAGTACTTC. Translating gives CASSLNGVAKNIQYF. This chain joins TRBV5-1 and TRBJ2-4; TRBD2 is a possible D gene (5 bases). Trimming shortened V by 2 bases and J by 1 base, and 10 bases separated the two germline ends. The CDR3 has 15 residues. The germline CDR1 and CDR2 sequences are SGHRS and YFSETQ.

This chain joins TRBV14 and TRBJ1-4, with D unresolved. Germline assignment: CDR1 SGHDN and CDR2 FVKESK. CDR3 length equals 16 residues. V was pared by 0 bases and J by 7 bases, with 15 bases between. CDR3 DNA sequence: TGTGCCAGCAGCCAAGATACAAGTAATCGAGGTGAAAAACTGTTTTTT. It translates to CASSQDTSNRGEKLFF.

This clone has just a few counts. J is TRBJ2-2 and V is TRBV30; 7 nucleotides align to TRBD2. The CDR3 sequence is 16 residues long. Losses at the gene ends were 0 bases for V and 4 bases for J; bases not matched to a gene: 8. From germline, CDR1 is GTSNPN and CDR2 SVGIG (reference sequence). CDR3 nucleotide sequence: TGTGCCTGGAGTGTAACCGGCGGGAGTATCACCGGGGAGCTGTTTTTT. Its protein product is CAWSVTGGSITGELFF.

The J gene is TRBJ2-1, the V gene TRBV5-1; TRBD1 agrees at 8 bases. Trimming at V came to 0 bases and at J to 1 base, leaving 3 bases not matched to a gene. CDR1 is SGHRS and CDR2 is YFSETQ in the germline V gene. The CDR3 sequence is 16 residues long. CDR3 loop: CASSLDGQGSYNEQFF. The DNA for the CDR3 is TGCGCCAGCAGCTTGGACGGACAGGGTTCCTACAATGAGCAGTTCTTC.

This clone has more than one count but fewer than ten. The chain carries TRBV2 and TRBJ2-1, with 7 bases that match TRBD1. Germline V lookup: CDR1 SNHLY, CDR2 FYNNEI. This CDR3 is built from 13 residues. J lost 7 bases, V lost 6 bases, and 6 bases had no gene match. In DNA, the CDR3 is TGTGCCAGCAGAGACGACAGGGCTAATGAGCAGTTCTTC. This codes for CASRDDRANEQFF.

The chain's CDR3 is CASSLTGGGSNEQFF. The CDR3 coding sequence is TGTGCCAGCAGTTTGACAGGGGGGGGTTCCAATGAGCAGTTCTTC. The rearrangement links TRBV6-5 to TRBJ2-1, with 9 bases that match TRBD1. With V trimmed by 4 bases and J by 6 bases, 7 bases remained unmatched. CDR3 length equals 15 residues. CDR1 is MNHEY, CDR2 SVGAGI, per germline.

The genes are TRBV6-5 and TRBJ2-5, with TRBD2 matching 11 bases. Trimming at V came to 4 bases and at J to 7 bases, leaving 8 bases not matched to a gene. This CDR3 contains 15 residues. The germline V gene encodes CDR1 MNHEY and CDR2 SVGAGI. CDR3 sequence: CASSSNLAGGGTQYF. The CDR3 nucleotides read TGTGCCAGCAGTTCCAACCTAGCGGGGGGAGGGACCCAGTACTTC.

The count of this clone is one. The chain has TRBV5-1 and TRBJ1-1, with 9 bases lining up with TRBD1. Trimming removed 5 bases from V and 3 bases from J; junction bases left unmatched: 8. In germline, CDR1 is SGHRS, CDR2 YFSETQ. The CDR3 runs to 15 residues. The CDR3: CASRLQGAGHTEAFF. In nucleotides, the CDR3 is TGCGCCAGCAGACTACAGGGGGCAGGGCACACTGAAGCTTTCTTT.

The rearrangement joins TRBV28 to TRBJ2-6; unclear D gene. The CDR3 spans 16 residues. Germline values: CDR1 MDHEN, CDR2 SYDVKM. V lost 1 base, J lost 0 bases, and 7 bases lay in between. CDR3: CASSLSVNSGANVLTF. DNA for the CDR3: TGTGCCAGCAGTTTATCGGTGAACTCTGGGGCCAACGTCCTGACTTTC.

The CDR3: CASSSTGGSGELFF. The CDR3 DNA follows: TGTGCCAGCAGCTCAACGGGGGGTAGCGGGGAGCTGTTTTTT. V gene TRBV9 combines with J gene TRBJ2-2; 7 bases line up with TRBD2. The CDR3 has 14 amino acids. V lost 4 bases and J lost 7; bases outside the gene matches: 7. Germline V gene lookup returns CDR1 SGDLS and CDR2 YYNGEE.

The chain joins TRBV27 to TRBJ1-1, with D perhaps TRBD1 (6 bases). V lost 5 bases and J lost 5, with 15 bases in between. The CDR3 spans 14 residues. Germline loops: CDR1 MNHEY, CDR2 SMNVEV (reference sequence). CDR3 bases: TGTGCCAGCAGTCCCACAGGGCGATGGACTGAAGCTTTCTTT. It is translated as CASSPTGRWTEAFF.

The chain employs TRBV19 and TRBJ1-5, with 8 bases that match TRBD1. The germline CDR1 and CDR2 sequences are LNHDA and SQIVND (reference sequence). The CDR3 contains 17 residues. The trim removed 3 bases at V and 4 bases at J, leaving 11 bases unmatched. This CDR3 is CASSIPDRVRLNQPQHF. CDR3 bases: TGTGCCAGTAGTATCCCGGACAGGGTCCGGCTAAATCAGCCCCAGCATTTT.

In its sample, this clone was seen a few times. This sequence joins TRBV28 and TRBJ1-4; no clear D. V was cut by 4 bases and J by 8 bases, with 8 bases left in between. The length of the CDR3 is 12 residues. Germline V CDR1 and CDR2: MDHEN, SYDVKM. The CDR3 bases are TGTGCCAGCAGTTCGGGGAAGGAAAAACTGTTTTTT. It codes for CASSSGKEKLFF.

This clone was observed a handful of times. The chain uses TRBV6-4 and TRBJ1-2; TRBD1 matches 8 bases. The junction had 5 bases not matched to a gene; V was cut back by 3 bases and J by 8 bases. The germline CDR1 and CDR2 sequences are MRHNA and SNTAGT. This CDR3 comprises 13 residues. The CDR3 reads CASSEQQGGGYTF. The DNA of the CDR3 is TGTGCCAGCAGTGAACAACAGGGGGGCGGCTACACCTTC.

The chain employs TRBV28 and TRBJ1-2; D uncertain. From germline, CDR1 is MDHEN and CDR2 SYDVKM. The V and J ends lost 2 bases and 3 bases respectively, with 13 bases between them. The CDR3 contains 15 residues. In nucleotides, the CDR3 is TGTGCCAGCAGTTTACAGACTCGGAAACACTATGGCTACACCTTC. Protein sequence: CASSLQTRKHYGYTF.

This rearrangement joins TRBV27 to TRBJ2-7; 7 bases line up with TRBD1. The V gene's germline CDR1 is MNHEY and CDR2 SMNVEV (reference sequence). V shed 2 bases, J shed 5 bases, and the junction held 3 bases outside the gene matches. This CDR3 is 13 amino acids long. CDR3 in amino acids: CASSLTGTDEQYF. Written as DNA, the CDR3 is TGTGCCAGCAGTTTAACCGGGACAGACGAGCAGTACTTC.

V gene TRBV11-2 combines with J gene TRBJ2-5; 7 positions agree with TRBD1. The J call may be wrong; the DNA end is better matched by TRBJ2-7. The CDR3 consists of 14 residues. From germline, CDR1 is SGHAT and CDR2 FQNNGV. The CDR3 DNA reads TGTGCCAGCAGCTTACTACAGGGGCGCTACGAGCAGTACTTC. Translating it yields CASSLLQGRYEQYF.

The chain uses TRBV12-5 and TRBJ2-5; perhaps TRBD1 as D (5 bases). The CDR3 has 17 residues. Germline V gives CDR1 LGHNT, CDR2 FRNRAP. Deletions cut 1 base from V and 4 bases from J, with 19 bases between. The CDR3 DNA follows: TGTGCTAGTGGTTTGGACAACCTCGGCAGGGTGGGAGAGACCCAGTACTTC. This translates into CASGLDNLGRVGETQYF.

The chain employs TRBV7-9 and TRBJ2-5, with a weak D call TRBD1 (6 bases). V was cut by 5 bases and J by 4 bases, with 23 bases left in between. Looked up from germline, CDR1 is SEHNR and CDR2 is FQNEAQ (reference sequence). There are 17 residues in the CDR3. CDR3 loop: CASSAFPGHAKGETQYF. The CDR3 bases are TGTGCCAGCAGCGCCTTTCCGGGACATGCGAAGGGAGAGACCCAGTACTTC.

This chain uses TRBV2 with TRBJ2-1, with 7 bases fitting TRBD2. This CDR3 is built from 16 residues. J lost 0 bases, V lost 5 bases, and 7 bases had no gene match. Germline V lookup: CDR1 SNHLY, CDR2 FYNNEI. CDR3 nucleotide sequence: TGTGCCAGCAGTAGCCTAGCGGTTAGCTCCTACAATGAGCAGTTCTTC. This encodes CASSSLAVSSYNEQFF.